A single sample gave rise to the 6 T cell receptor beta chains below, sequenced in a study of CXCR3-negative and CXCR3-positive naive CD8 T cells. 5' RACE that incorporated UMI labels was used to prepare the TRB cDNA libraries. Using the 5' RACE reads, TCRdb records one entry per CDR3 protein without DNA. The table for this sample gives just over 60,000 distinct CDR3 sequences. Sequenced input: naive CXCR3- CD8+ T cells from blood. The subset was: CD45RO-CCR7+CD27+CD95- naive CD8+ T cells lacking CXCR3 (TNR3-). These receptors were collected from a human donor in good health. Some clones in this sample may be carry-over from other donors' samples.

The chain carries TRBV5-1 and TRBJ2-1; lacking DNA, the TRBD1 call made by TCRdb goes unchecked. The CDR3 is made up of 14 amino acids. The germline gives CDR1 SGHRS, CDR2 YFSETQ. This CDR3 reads CASSPGQGANEQFF.

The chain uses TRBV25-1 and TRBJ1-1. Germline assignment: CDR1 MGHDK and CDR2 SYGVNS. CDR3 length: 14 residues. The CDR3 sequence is CASSDSNMNTEAFF.

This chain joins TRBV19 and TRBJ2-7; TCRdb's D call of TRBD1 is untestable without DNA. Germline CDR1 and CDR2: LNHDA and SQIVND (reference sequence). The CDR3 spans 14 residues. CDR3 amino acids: CASSPFGGTYEQYF.

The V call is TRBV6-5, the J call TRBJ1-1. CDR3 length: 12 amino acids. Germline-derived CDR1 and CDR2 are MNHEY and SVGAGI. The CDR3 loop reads CASSRHRTEAFF.

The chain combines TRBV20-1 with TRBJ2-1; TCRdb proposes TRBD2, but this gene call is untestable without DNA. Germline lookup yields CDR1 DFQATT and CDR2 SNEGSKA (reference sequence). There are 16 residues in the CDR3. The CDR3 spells CSARDSGGPTYNEQFF.

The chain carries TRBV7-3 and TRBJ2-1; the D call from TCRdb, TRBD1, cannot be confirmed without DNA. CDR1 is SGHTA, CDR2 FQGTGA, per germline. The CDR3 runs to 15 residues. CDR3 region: CASSLWGQGKNEQFF.